The T cell receptor (beta chain) described here comes from a study of blood T cells in healthy people across ages. A second PCR of about 7 to 11 cycles used a sample-barcoded 5' primer and a J-beta primer mix. TCRdb independently ran MiXCR on the 5' RACE reads; one entry per CDR3 protein. The data show 1,300,000 or so distinct CDR3 sequences, with approximately 59% seen just once and approximately 7% held by the top ten. V was pared by 3 bases and J by 0 bases, with 15 bases between. Germline CDR1 is SGHTA and CDR2 is FQGNSA. This CDR3 contains 16 residues. There are a few counts of this clonotype. Its cognate antigen is unknown. Study-wide findings and caveats: Diversity estimated from one million T cells was considered an underestimate.

The receptor's source is a young man in good health. The V call is TRBV7-2, the J call TRBJ2-7; D perhaps matches TRBD2 (6 bases). The sequencing input was blood. The CDR3 protein is CASSLPGTVSSYEQYF. DNA for the CDR3: TGTGCCAGCAGCTTGCCCGGGACTGTGAGCTCCTACGAGCAGTACTTC.